A selection of T cell receptor beta chains follows, all from one sample in a study of brain T cells in children with intractable seizures. Method: immunoSEQ multiplex PCR; TCRdb's copy keeps in-frame clones and lacks some. Of 110,000 or so clones listed, 94% are singletons. The sample was peripheral blood, taken at surgery. The source of these receptors is a boy under two years old with hemimegalencephaly and intractable seizures. CDR3s include the opening cysteine and the closing phenylalanine or tryptophan. A D gene is named only where the DNA matches it firmly. Not every row has a clone size; where given, it reads once, few, many or a size class.

CDR3nt | CDR3aa | d_gene | v_gene | abundance | j_gene
TGCGCCAGCAGCTCAGACTCTACAGATACGCAGTATTTT | CASSSDSTDTQYF | - | TRBV5-1 | - | TRBJ2-3
TGTGCCAGCAGTTGGTCTAGCGGATCCTACGAGCAGTACTTC | CASSWSSGSYEQYF | TRBD2 | TRBV6-5 | - | TRBJ2-7
TGTGCCAGCAGCCAGTCTGACTCTGGAAACACCATATATTTT | CASSQSDSGNTIYF | - | TRBV3-1/TRBV3-2 | - | TRBJ1-3
TGTGCCAGCAGCTTGGGACTAATACCAGATACGCAGTATTTT | CASSLGLIPDTQYF | - | TRBV5-6 | - | TRBJ2-3
TGTGCCAGCAGTTTACGAGGGGCTACTGGCTACACCTTC | CASSLRGATGYTF | - | TRBV28 | - | TRBJ1-2
TGTGCCAGCAGTTACAGCGTCAATGAGCAGTTCTTC | CASSYSVNEQFF | - | TRBV6-2/TRBV6-3 | few | TRBJ2-1
TGTGCCAGCAGCTTGGTTTGGCGGGGAAACACCGGGGAGCTGTTTTTT | CASSLVWRGNTGELFF | - | TRBV5-5 | - | TRBJ2-2
TGCGCCAGTTCGATGCGGGTCAATAGCAATGAGCAGTTCTTC | CASSMRVNSNEQFF | - | TRBV4-1 | - | TRBJ2-1
TGTGCCAGCAGTTTACCCCGTAGGCAGCCCCAGCATTTT | CASSLPRRQPQHF | - | TRBV28 | - | TRBJ1-5
TGTGCCAGCAGAACACACAGGGGACTTATTTATGGCTACACCTTC | CASRTHRGLIYGYTF | TRBD1 | TRBV25-1 | - | TRBJ1-2
TGTGCCAGCAGTCCCAGCACAGATACGCAGTATTTT | CASSPSTDTQYF | - | TRBV6-2/TRBV6-3 | - | TRBJ2-3
TGCGCCAGCAGCTTGAGGGGGCGCGGCAATCAGCCCCAGCATTTT | CASSLRGRGNQPQHF | TRBD1 | TRBV5-1 | few | TRBJ1-5
TGTGCCAGCACCCCCGGACAGGGGCCAGCCTACGAGCAGTACTTC | CASTPGQGPAYEQYF | TRBD1 | TRBV28 | once | TRBJ2-7
TGTGCCAGCAGAACTAGCGGGAGGGCACGAGAGACCCAGTACTTC | CASRTSGRARETQYF | TRBD2 | TRBV2 | - | TRBJ2-5
TGCGCCAGCAGCTTGATCGGACAGGGGTGGACAGATACGCAGTATTTT | CASSLIGQGWTDTQYF | TRBD1 | TRBV5-1 | - | TRBJ2-3
TGTGCCTGGAGTGGGGTGGGCCTCCAAGAGACCCAGTACTTC | CAWSGVGLQETQYF | - | TRBV30 | - | TRBJ2-5
TGTGCCAGCAGTTTGGGGGTAGCGGGGCCCACAGATACGCAGTATTTT | CASSLGVAGPTDTQYF | TRBD2 | TRBV27 | - | TRBJ2-3
TGTGCCAGCAGCGCCCGGGGCCCGAGCTCCTACGAGCAGTACTTC | CASSARGPSSYEQYF | - | TRBV13 | - | TRBJ2-7
TGTGCCAGCAGTTACTCGAGTGTGGGGGGCAATGAGCAGTTCTTC | CASSYSSVGGNEQFF | - | TRBV6-2/TRBV6-3 | - | TRBJ2-1
TGTGCCAGCAGCCAAGATCTCTGGAGCGGGAGTTCCTACGAGCAGTACTTC | CASSQDLWSGSSYEQYF | TRBD2 | TRBV14 | - | TRBJ2-7
TGTGCCAGCAGCTACCGACAGGTCTTCTCTGGAAACACCATATATTTT | CASSYRQVFSGNTIYF | - | TRBV28 | - | TRBJ1-3
TGTGCCAGCAGTTTCGGCGGTACCTACGAGCAGTACTTC | CASSFGGTYEQYF | - | TRBV28 | - | TRBJ2-7
TGTGCCACCCCGATAATGAGACTGGAACCTGGCACAGATACGCAGTATTTT | CATPIMRLEPGTDTQYF | - | TRBV24-1 | - | TRBJ2-3
TGTGCCAGCAGCAAGGGGCGGGGATCTAATGAAAAACTGTTTTTT | CASSKGRGSNEKLFF | - | TRBV2 | - | TRBJ1-4
TGTGCCAGCAGCCAAGCGGCAGAATCACCCCTCCACTTT | CASSQAAESPLHF | - | TRBV3-1/TRBV3-2 | - | TRBJ1-6
TGTGCCAGCAGTTACTCGGCATCTTGGTCTGATTCACCCCTCCACTTT | CASSYSASWSDSPLHF | - | TRBV6-5 | - | TRBJ1-6
TGTGCCAGCGGATATTACAATGAGCAGTTCTTC | CASGYYNEQFF | - | TRBV2 | - | TRBJ2-1
TGTGCCAGCAGCCTCACAGGGAACACTGAAGCTTTCTTT | CASSLTGNTEAFF | - | TRBV11-2 | - | TRBJ1-1
TGTGCCAGCAGCCCCGGGACAGGGAAGGGGAATCAGCCCCAGCATTTT | CASSPGTGKGNQPQHF | TRBD1 | TRBV9 | - | TRBJ1-5
TGTGCCAGCAGCTCCCGAAAGACAGGGACCTACGAGCAGTACTTC | CASSSRKTGTYEQYF | TRBD1 | TRBV9 | - | TRBJ2-7
TGTGCCAGCAGCTTGGACAGGATAAATGGCTACACCTTC | CASSLDRINGYTF | TRBD1 | TRBV7-9 | - | TRBJ1-2
TGTGCCAGTAGTAAACGAAGCACTAACTCTGGGGCCAACGTCCTGACTTTC | CASSKRSTNSGANVLTF | - | TRBV19 | - | TRBJ2-6
TGTGCCAGCAGCTTTGCGGACTCTGGAAACACCATATATTTT | CASSFADSGNTIYF | - | TRBV11-1 | once | TRBJ1-3
TGCGCCAGCAGCCCCGGACAGGGGGCTAATGAAAAACTGTTTTTT | CASSPGQGANEKLFF | TRBD1 | TRBV4-1 | once | TRBJ1-4
TGTGCCAGCAGCTTGGCCAGGGTCCCAGATACGCAGTATTTT | CASSLARVPDTQYF | - | TRBV5-6 | once | TRBJ2-3
TGCAGCGTTGAAGGGGGGTTGTTGAGCGAGCAGTACTTC | CSVEGGLLSEQYF | - | TRBV29-1 | once | TRBJ2-7
TGTGCCAGCAGCTCCGGGACATACCCTGTGAATGAGCAGTTCTTC | CASSSGTYPVNEQFF | - | TRBV7-3 | - | TRBJ2-1
TGTGCCAGCAGGGGGCCTGCAGAGACCCAGTACTTC | CASRGPAETQYF | - | TRBV7-9 | - | TRBJ2-5
TGTGCCATCAGTGAGGCCCTCCTAGCGGGAGGCAACAATGAGCAGTTCTTC | CAISEALLAGGNNEQFF | TRBD2 | TRBV10-3 | - | TRBJ2-1
TGTGCCAGCAGTTACTCGTTAGCGGGACCCCAAAATGAGCAGTTCTTC | CASSYSLAGPQNEQFF | TRBD2 | TRBV6-5 | - | TRBJ2-1
TGTGCCAGCTCACAGGGGCAATACGAGCAGTACTTC | CASSQGQYEQYF | - | TRBV18 | - | TRBJ2-7
TGTGCCAGCAGCTACAGGGGAAATGGATTGTACGAGCAGTACTTC | CASSYRGNGLYEQYF | TRBD1 | TRBV11-2 | - | TRBJ2-7
TGTGCCAGCAGATGGACAGGACAAAAGGCCCGAGGCAATGAGCAGTTCTTC | CASRWTGQKARGNEQFF | TRBD1 | TRBV27 | - | TRBJ2-1